This entry is about one T cell receptor (beta chain). This record belongs to a study of blood T cell repertoires in COVID-19. Overall study: The United States, Italy and Spain supplied acute and convalescent COVID-19 samples. PBMCs, B-cell-depleted T cells, or T cells provided the cDNA or gDNA that made up the material.

Patients at the Seattle site were enrolled during active infection and followed longitudinally. As processed by the authors: Estimation of nucleated cell counts relied on the amplification of reference gene primers. Method: immunoSEQ multiplex PCR; TCRdb's copy keeps in-frame clones and lacks some. V, J and clone size are those of that table, while D and trimming were read from the DNA. This sample has roughly 200,000 clones; less than 85% occur once, and the top ten carry roughly 7%. This TCR derives from an elderly woman with COVID-19, enrolled during active disease. Input material: peripheral blood.

CDR3 DNA: TGTGCCAGCAGCTTACAAGGAGGGGCAACTGAAGCTTTCTTT. Residues: CASSLQGGATEAFF. J is TRBJ1-1 and V is TRBV7-3; tentatively, D is TRBD1 (5 bases). The CDR3 sequence is 14 residues long. CDR1 is SGHTA, CDR2 FQGTGA, per germline. V lost 2 bases to trimming and J lost 5 bases, with 12 bases between them.